Listed below are T cell receptor beta chains from one sample, sequenced in a study of T cell responses to AZD1222 COVID-19 vaccine. Sequencing was performed with immunoSEQ multiplex PCR; in TCRdb, only in-frame clones are kept and a portion is missing. Of tens of thousands of clones listed, more than 65% were seen once; the top ten hold around 20%. This material consisted of peripheral blood, taken on day 0 of AZD1222 vaccination. The source is an adult in good health. Both conserved end residues are trimmed from each CDR3.

j_gene	len	v_gene	CDR3aa
TRBJ1-2	11	TRBV29-1	SVAELRGYGYT
TRBJ2-1	13	TRBV3-1/TRBV3-2	ASSLGTDSYNEQF
TRBJ1-2	12	TRBV4-1	ASSQVPSGRGYT
TRBJ1-2	10	TRBV12-3/TRBV12-4	ASSLGSYGYT
TRBJ2-1	13	TRBV7-6	ASSLVQGTYNEQF
TRBJ1-1	12	TRBV19	ASSGRRLNTEAF
TRBJ2-3	15	TRBV11-3	ASSLVILAASTDTQY
TRBJ1-2	11	TRBV6-5	ASSPDRDYGYT
TRBJ1-2	9	TRBV5-6	ASSRGLGYT
TRBJ1-5	12	TRBV6-1	ASSSDSHNQPQH
TRBJ1-5	12	TRBV11-2	ASSLGGSGQPQH
TRBJ1-1	12	TRBV9	ASSADPSGAEAF
TRBJ1-5	12	TRBV2	ASNLGQAFSPQH
TRBJ1-5	12	TRBV6-6	ASSYSASNQPQH
TRBJ1-6	14	TRBV7-9	ASSSLLGGKNSPLH
TRBJ1-2	13	TRBV13	ASSLNVVGASGYT
TRBJ1-2	11	TRBV7-2	ASSYSEEDGYT
TRBJ1-2	12	TRBV2	ASSGEEVGYGYT
TRBJ2-7	13	TRBV6-5	ASNEVGQGAYEQY
TRBJ2-3	12	TRBV28	ASRPALPDLTQY
TRBJ1-1	13	TRBV11-3	ASSATGQPLLGAF
TRBJ2-7	13	TRBV6-5	ASTYSSDRGYEQY
TRBJ2-3	10	TRBV2	ASSPLGHTQY
TRBJ1-2	11	TRBV24-1	ATSDPPRDGYT
TRBJ2-3	12	TRBV11-2	ASSLDPFPDTQY
TRBJ1-2	12	TRBV18	ASSRATDAGGYT
TRBJ1-3	15	TRBV13	ASSFGEGISSGNTIY
TRBJ2-2	11	TRBV9	ASSARLAGELF
TRBJ1-1	8	TRBV6-5	ASIWQEAF
TRBJ1-1	13	TRBV5-6	ASSLTGRVNTEAF
TRBJ2-2	15	TRBV5-1	ASSWPQREANTGELF
TRBJ1-5	14	TRBV4-1	ASSARQGMGNQPQH
TRBJ1-3	14	TRBV5-5	ASNLGTGSSGNTIY
TRBJ1-2	14	TRBV27	ASSPQGTVAHYGYT
TRBJ2-1	14	TRBV21-1	ASSKNFSGRAIEQF
TRBJ2-1	11	TRBV7-2	ASSFSVRSEQF
TRBJ1-1	11	TRBV18	ASSPGQNTEAF
TRBJ2-4	11	TRBV7-2	ASSLDSSGIQY
TRBJ2-2	11	TRBV7-3	ASSRDRAGELF
TRBJ1-5	11	TRBV7-9	ASSRQLNQPQH
TRBJ1-1	13	TRBV7-9	ASSLGTGGSTEAF
TRBJ2-5	12	TRBV5-1	ASSPAGGPETQY
TRBJ1-4	12	TRBV5-1	ASSSGQGSEKLF
TRBJ2-3	12	TRBV10-3	AIKELDIPDTQY
TRBJ2-5	11	TRBV29-1	SVADRVRETQY
TRBJ2-1	14	TRBV7-3	ASSPETAGGLNEQF
TRBJ2-7	11	TRBV28	ASRPGPNYEQY
TRBJ1-3	13	TRBV6-5	ASSMTDYSGNTIY
TRBJ1-1	11	TRBV27	ASSFRKNTEAF
TRBJ2-3	13	TRBV7-2	ASSLLAGFTDTQY
TRBJ1-4	13	TRBV28	ASSLFGRSNEKLF
TRBJ2-1	14	TRBV7-2	ASSLVGTFYYNEQF
TRBJ1-3	14	TRBV21-1	ASSAQDSGDGNTIY
TRBJ1-4	11	TRBV10-3	ASSRASNEKLF
TRBJ1-5	16	TRBV28	ASSLFPRGRGGNQPQH
TRBJ2-5	14	TRBV7-2	ASTPNQGGGAETQY
TRBJ1-4	13	TRBV28	ASSLQEGVDEKLF
TRBJ1-2	13	TRBV11-3	ASSPGQLPSYGYT
TRBJ1-3	15	TRBV4-3	ASSQFEGASSGNTIY
TRBJ1-2	14	TRBV6-5	ASSYTTGQGHYGYT